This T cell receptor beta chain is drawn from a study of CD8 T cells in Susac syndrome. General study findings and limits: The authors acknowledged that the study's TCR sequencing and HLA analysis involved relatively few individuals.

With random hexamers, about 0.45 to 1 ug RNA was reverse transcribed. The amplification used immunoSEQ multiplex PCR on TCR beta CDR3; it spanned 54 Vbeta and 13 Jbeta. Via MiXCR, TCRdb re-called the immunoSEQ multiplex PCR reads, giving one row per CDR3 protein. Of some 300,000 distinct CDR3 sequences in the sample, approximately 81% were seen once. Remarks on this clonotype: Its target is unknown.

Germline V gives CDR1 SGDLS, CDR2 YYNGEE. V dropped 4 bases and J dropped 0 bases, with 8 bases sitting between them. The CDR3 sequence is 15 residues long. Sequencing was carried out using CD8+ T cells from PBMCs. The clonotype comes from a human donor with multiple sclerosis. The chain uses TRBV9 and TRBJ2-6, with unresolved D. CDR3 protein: CASSQQTSGANVLTF. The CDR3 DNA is TGTGCCAGCAGCCAGCAGACCTCTGGGGCCAACGTCCTGACTTTC.